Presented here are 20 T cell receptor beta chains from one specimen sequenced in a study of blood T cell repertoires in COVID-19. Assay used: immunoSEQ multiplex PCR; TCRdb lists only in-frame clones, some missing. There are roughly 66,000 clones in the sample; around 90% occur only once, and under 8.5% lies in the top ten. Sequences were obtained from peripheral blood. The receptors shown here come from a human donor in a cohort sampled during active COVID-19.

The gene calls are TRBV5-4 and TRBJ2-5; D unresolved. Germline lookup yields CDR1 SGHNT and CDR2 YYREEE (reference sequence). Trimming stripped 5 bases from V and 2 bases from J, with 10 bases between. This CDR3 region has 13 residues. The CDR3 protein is CASSFSRQETQYF. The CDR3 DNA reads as TGTGCCAGCAGTTTCAGCAGGCAAGAGACCCAGTACTTC.

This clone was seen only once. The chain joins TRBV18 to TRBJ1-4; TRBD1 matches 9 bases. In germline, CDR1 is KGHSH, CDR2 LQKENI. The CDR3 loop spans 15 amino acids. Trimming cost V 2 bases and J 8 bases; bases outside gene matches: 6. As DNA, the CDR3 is TGTGCCAGCTCACCATTGGGACAGGGAAAGGAAAAACTGTTTTTT. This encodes CASSPLGQGKEKLFF.

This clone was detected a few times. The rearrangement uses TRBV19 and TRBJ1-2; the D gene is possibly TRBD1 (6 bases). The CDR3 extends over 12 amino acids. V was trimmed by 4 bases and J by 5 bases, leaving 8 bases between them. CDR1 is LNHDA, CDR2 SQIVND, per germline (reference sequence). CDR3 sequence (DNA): TGTGCCAGTAGTAAGGGGGAATATGGCTACACCTTC. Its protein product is CASSKGEYGYTF.

The CDR3 DNA reads TGCGCCAGCAGCTACGGACTAGCGGGGGGGGAGACCCAGTACTTC. Its translation is CASSYGLAGGETQYF. The V call is TRBV5-1, the J call TRBJ2-5, with 15 bases identical to TRBD2. This CDR3 has 15 amino acids. Germline V gene data show CDR1 as SGHRS and CDR2 as YFSETQ. The ends lost 3 bases at V and 5 bases at J; junction bases unmatched: 2.

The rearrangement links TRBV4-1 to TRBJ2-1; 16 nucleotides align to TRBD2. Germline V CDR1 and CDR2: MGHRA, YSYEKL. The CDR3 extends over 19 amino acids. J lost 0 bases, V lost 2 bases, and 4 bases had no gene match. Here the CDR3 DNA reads TGCGCCAGCAGCCAACCGGGACTAGCGGGGGGGAGCTCCTACAATGAGCAGTTCTTC. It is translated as CASSQPGLAGGSSYNEQFF.

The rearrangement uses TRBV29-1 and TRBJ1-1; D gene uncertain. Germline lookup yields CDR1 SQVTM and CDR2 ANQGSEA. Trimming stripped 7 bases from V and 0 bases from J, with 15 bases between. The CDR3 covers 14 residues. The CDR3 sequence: CSGSVGRLNTEAFF. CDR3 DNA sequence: TGCAGCGGGAGTGTTGGCCGCCTGAACACTGAAGCTTTCTTT.

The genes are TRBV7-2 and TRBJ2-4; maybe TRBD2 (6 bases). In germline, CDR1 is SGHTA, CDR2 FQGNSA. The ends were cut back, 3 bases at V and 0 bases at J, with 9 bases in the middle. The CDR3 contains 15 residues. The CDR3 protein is CASSFTAGAKNIQYF. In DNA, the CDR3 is TGTGCCAGCAGCTTTACAGCGGGAGCCAAAAACATTCAGTACTTC. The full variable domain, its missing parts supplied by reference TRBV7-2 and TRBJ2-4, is GAGVSQSPSNKVTEKGKDVELRCDPISGHTALYWYRQSLGQGLEFLIYFQGNSAPDKSGLPSDRFSAERTGGSVSTLTIQRTQQEDSAVYLCASSFTAGAKNIQYFGAGTRLSVL.

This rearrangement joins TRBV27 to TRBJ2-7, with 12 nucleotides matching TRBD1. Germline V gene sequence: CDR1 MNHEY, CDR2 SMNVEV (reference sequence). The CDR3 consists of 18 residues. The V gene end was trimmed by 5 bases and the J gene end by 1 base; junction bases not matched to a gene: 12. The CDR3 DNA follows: TGTGCCAGCAGTCCGCCCGGGGACAGGGGGCGCGTGTCCTACGAGCAGTACTTC. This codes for CASSPPGDRGRVSYEQYF.

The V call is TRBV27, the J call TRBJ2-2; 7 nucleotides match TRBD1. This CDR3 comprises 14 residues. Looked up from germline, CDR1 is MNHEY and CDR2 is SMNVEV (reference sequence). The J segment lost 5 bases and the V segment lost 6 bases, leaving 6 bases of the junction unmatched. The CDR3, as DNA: TGTGCCAGCAGGCCAATGACAGGGACCGGGGAGCTGTTTTTT. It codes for CASRPMTGTGELFF.

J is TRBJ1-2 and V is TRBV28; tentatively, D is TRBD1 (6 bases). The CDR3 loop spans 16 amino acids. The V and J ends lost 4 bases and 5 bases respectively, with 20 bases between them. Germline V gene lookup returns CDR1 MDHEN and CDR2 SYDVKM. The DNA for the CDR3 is TGTGCCAGCAGTTCCCGAATTCGGGACAACCAGTATGGCTACACCTTC. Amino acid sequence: CASSSRIRDNQYGYTF.

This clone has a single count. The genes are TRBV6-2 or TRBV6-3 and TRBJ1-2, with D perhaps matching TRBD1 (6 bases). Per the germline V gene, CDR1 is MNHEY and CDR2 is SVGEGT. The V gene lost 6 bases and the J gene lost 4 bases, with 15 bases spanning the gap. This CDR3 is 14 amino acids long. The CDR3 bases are TGTGCCAGCAGCCGGGTACAGGGTTCCTATGGCTACACCTTC. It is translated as CASSRVQGSYGYTF.

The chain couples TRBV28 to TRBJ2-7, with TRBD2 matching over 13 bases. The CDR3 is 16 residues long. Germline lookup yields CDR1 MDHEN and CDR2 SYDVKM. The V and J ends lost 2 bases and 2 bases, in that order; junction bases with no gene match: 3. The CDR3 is CASSLGTSGITYEQYF. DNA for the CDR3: TGTGCCAGCAGTTTAGGGACTAGCGGGATAACCTACGAGCAGTACTTC.

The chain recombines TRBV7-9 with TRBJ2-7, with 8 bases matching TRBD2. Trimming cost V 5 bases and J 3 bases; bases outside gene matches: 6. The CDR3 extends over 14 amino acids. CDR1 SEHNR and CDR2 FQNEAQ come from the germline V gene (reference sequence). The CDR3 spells CASSTSGGVYEQYF. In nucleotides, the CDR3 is TGTGCCAGCAGCACTAGCGGAGGGGTCTACGAGCAGTACTTC.

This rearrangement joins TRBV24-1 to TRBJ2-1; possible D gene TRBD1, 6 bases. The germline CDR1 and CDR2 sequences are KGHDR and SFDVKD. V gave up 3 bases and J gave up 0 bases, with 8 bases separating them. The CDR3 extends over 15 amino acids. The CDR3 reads CATSDNRASYNEQFF. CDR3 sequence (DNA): TGTGCCACCAGTGATAACAGGGCCTCCTACAATGAGCAGTTCTTC.

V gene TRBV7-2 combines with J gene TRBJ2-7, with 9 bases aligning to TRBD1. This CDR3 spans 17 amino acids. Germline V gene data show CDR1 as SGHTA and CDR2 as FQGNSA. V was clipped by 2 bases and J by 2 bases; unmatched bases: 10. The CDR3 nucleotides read TGTGCCAGCAGCTTATTTGTCACGAGACAGGGGGCCTACGAGCAGTACTTC. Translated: CASSLFVTRQGAYEQYF.

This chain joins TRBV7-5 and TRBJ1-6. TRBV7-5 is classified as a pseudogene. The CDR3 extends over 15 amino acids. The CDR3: CARSRPPGGNSPLHF. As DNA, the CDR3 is TGTGCCAGAAGCCGACCACCCGGCGGGAATTCACCCCTCCACTTT.

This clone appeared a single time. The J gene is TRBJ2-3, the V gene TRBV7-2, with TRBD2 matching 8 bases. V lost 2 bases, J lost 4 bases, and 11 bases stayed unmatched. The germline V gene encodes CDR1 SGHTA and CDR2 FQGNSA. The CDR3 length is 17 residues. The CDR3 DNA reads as TGTGCCAGCAGCTTAACTCCCGGGAGGGGGGGCGCAGATACGCAGTATTTT. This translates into CASSLTPGRGGADTQYF.

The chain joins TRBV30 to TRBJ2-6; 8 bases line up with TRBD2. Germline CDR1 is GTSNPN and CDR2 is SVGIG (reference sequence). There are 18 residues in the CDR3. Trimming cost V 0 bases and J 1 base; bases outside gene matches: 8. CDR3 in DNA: TGTGCCTGGAGTGTAGGGCCGGGGGGGACTTCTGGGGCCAACGTCCTGACTTTC. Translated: CAWSVGPGGTSGANVLTF.

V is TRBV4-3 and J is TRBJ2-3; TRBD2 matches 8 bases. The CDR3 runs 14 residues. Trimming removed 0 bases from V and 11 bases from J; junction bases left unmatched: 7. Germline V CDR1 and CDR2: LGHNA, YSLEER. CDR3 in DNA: TGCGCCAGCAGCCAAGAACGTCGGGGGGGGTGGCAGTATTTT. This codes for CASSQERRGGWQYF.

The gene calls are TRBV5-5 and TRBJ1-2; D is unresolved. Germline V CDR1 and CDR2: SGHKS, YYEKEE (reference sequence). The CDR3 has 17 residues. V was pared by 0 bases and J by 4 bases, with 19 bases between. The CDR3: CASSLASAAAALYGYTF. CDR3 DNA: TGTGCCAGCAGCTTGGCCAGCGCAGCCGCGGCCCTCTATGGCTACACCTTC. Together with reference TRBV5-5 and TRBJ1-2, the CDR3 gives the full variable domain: DAGVTQSPTHLIKTRGQQVTLRCSPISGHKSVSWYQQVLGQGPQFIFQYYEKEERGRGNFPDRFSARQFPNYSSELNVNALLLGDSALYLCASSLASAAAALYGYTFGSGTRLTVV.